This TCR beta chain was sequenced in a study of cytomegalovirus exposure and HLA in healthy donors. Overall study findings and caveats: The classifier reportedly diagnosed cytomegalovirus status with high sensitivity and specificity. Generally TCR sequences proved uncommon, though certain public TCRs appeared in numerous donors.

Worth noting for this clone: The antigen is unknown.

It was the roughly 120-subject validation cohort, separate from the approximately 670-subject first cohort, to which the donors belonged. This table comes from immunoSEQ multiplex PCR, and its TCRdb copy is limited to in-frame clones, with some not included. The data contain approximately 200,000 clones, around nine tenths of them singletons. Trimming took 2 bases from V and 4 from J, leaving 9 bases between them. CDR1 is GTSNPN and CDR2 is SVGIG in the germline V gene (reference sequence). This CDR3 contains 13 residues. The sequencing sample was made of PBMCs. This TCR was sampled from a woman between 18 and 29 years old in good health and CMV-seronegative. The V and J genes are TRBV30 and TRBJ1-5; the D gene is possibly TRBD1 (5 bases). CDR3 in DNA: TGTGCCTGGAGTAACGGGGGAAATCAGCCCCAGCATTTT. Amino acid sequence: CAWSNGGNQPQHF.